Each of the 11 T cell receptor beta chains below was sequenced from the same sample in a study of neurological immune-mediated disorders. One entry per CDR3 protein, called by TCRdb with MiXCR from the 5' RACE reads. The table records tens of thousands of distinct CDR3 sequences, about 3.5% of them present only once. Input material: PBMCs. The receptors originated from a woman aged 45-60 years with multiple sclerosis.

This clonotype was counted at least ten times. The rearrangement joins TRBV20-1 to TRBJ2-7; D unresolved. V gave up 0 bases and J gave up 3 bases, with 9 bases separating them. CDR1 is DFQATT and CDR2 is SNEGSKA in the germline V gene (reference sequence). The CDR3 is 13 residues long. CDR3 in DNA: TGCAGTGCTAGAGATAGCTATAACTACGAGCAGTACTTC. Protein product: CSARDSYNYEQYF.

This clonotype was seen repeatedly, ten times or more. The chain recombines TRBV5-1 with TRBJ2-5; no firm D call. Trimming shortened V by 1 base and J by 1 base, and 8 bases separated the two germline ends. CDR1 is SGHRS and CDR2 is YFSETQ in the germline V gene. The CDR3 totals 14 residues. The CDR3 sequence is CASSLFGGQETQYF. In DNA form, the CDR3 reads TGCGCCAGCAGCTTGTTCGGTGGCCAAGAGACCCAGTACTTC.

This clonotype was detected ten times or more. V and J are TRBV20-1 and TRBJ2-3, with D possibly matching TRBD1 (6 bases). The CDR3 is 21 amino acids. Germline CDR1 is DFQATT and CDR2 is SNEGSKA (reference sequence). The V end lost 1 base, the J end lost 6 bases, and 35 bases lay between the germline ends. CDR3 loop: CSARGLPLLTQGRGVWDTQYF. DNA of the CDR3: TGCAGTGCTAGAGGCCTTCCCTTATTGACACAGGGACGTGGCGTATGGGATACGCAGTATTTT.

This clonotype was counted ten times or more. The chain employs TRBV20-1 and TRBJ2-1; TRBD2 aligns across 10 bases. V dropped 4 bases and J dropped 10; count of bases not matched to a gene: 10. In germline, CDR1 is DFQATT, CDR2 SNEGSKA (reference sequence). This CDR3 has 14 amino acids. This chain's CDR3 is CSAISGRAGTEQFF. The DNA of the CDR3 is TGCAGTGCTATCAGCGGGAGGGCCGGGACGGAGCAGTTCTTC.

This clonotype was detected ten times or more. The chain couples TRBV25-1 to TRBJ2-3, with D possibly being TRBD1 (6 bases). Trimming removed 5 bases from V and 3 bases from J, with 18 bases in between. This CDR3 region has 16 residues. The V gene's germline CDR1 is MGHDK and CDR2 SYGVNS. Here the CDR3 DNA reads TGTGCCAGCAGTCCTAGTGGGTACAGGGTTACAGATACGCAGTATTTT. As protein: CASSPSGYRVTDTQYF.

J is TRBJ1-5 and V is TRBV5-6; D call uncertain. The CDR3 has 13 amino acids. The ends were cut back, 3 bases at V and 4 bases at J, with 8 bases in the middle. Germline V CDR1 and CDR2: SGHDT, YYEEEE. The CDR3 bases are TGTGCCAGCAGCTCAGAAACGAATCAGCCCCAGCATTTT. Amino acid sequence: CASSSETNQPQHF.

In its sample, this clonotype was seen many times. The chain recombines TRBV9 with TRBJ2-5; D gene ambiguous. The V end was cut by 4 bases, the J end by 5 bases, with 15 bases between. Germline-derived CDR1 and CDR2 are SGDLS and YYNGEE. The CDR3 extends over 14 amino acids. CDR3 nucleotide sequence: TGTGCCAGCAGCCCTTCCCCGGGCCTGGAGACCCAGTACTTC. This encodes CASSPSPGLETQYF.

Ten or more counts support this clonotype. This chain links TRBV6-2 or TRBV6-3 with TRBJ2-2; tentatively, D is TRBD1 (5 bases). Germline V CDR1 and CDR2: MNHEY, SVGEGT. This CDR3 spans 13 amino acids. Trimming pared 7 bases from V and 5 bases from J, leaving 11 bases between. Here the CDR3 reads CASTRQPTGELFF. CDR3 DNA sequence: TGTGCCAGCACTCGACAGCCGACCGGGGAGCTGTTTTTT.

J is TRBJ2-1 and V is TRBV18, with D uncertain. V gave up 3 bases and J gave up 5 bases, with 8 bases separating them. This CDR3 region has 13 residues. Germline CDR1 is KGHSH and CDR2 is LQKENI. Here the CDR3 reads CASSPRLNNEQFF. CDR3 coding DNA: TGTGCCAGCTCACCCCGGCTAAACAATGAGCAGTTCTTC.

At least ten counts were recorded for this clonotype. The genes are TRBV5-1 and TRBJ1-1; D ambiguous. Trimming took 1 base from V and 6 from J, leaving 16 bases between them. CDR3 size: 15 residues. In germline, CDR1 is SGHRS, CDR2 YFSETQ. The CDR3 DNA reads as TGCGCCAGCAGCTTGATAGAGGGCTTGATGGCTGAAGCTTTCTTT. Translating it yields CASSLIEGLMAEAFF.

This clonotype showed up many times. This sequence joins TRBV29-1 and TRBJ1-2; the D gene is possibly TRBD1 (5 bases). Deletions cut 7 bases from V and 2 bases from J, with 11 bases between. The CDR3 is made up of 12 amino acids. Germline lookup yields CDR1 SQVTM and CDR2 ANQGSEA. DNA for the CDR3: TGCAGCGGGACCGGGGGGAACTATGGCTACACCTTC. It is translated as CSGTGGNYGYTF.